This T cell receptor beta chain originates from a study of T cell changes during pregnancy in multiple sclerosis (dated by TCRdb to between 2017 and 2020). Some background on the complete study: Changes in the T cell repertoire over the course of pregnancy were examined in this study in women with multiple sclerosis.

Ends trimmed: V by 5 bases, J by 0 bases; bases unmatched to a gene: 11. CDR1 and CDR2 (LNHDA, SQIVND) derive from the germline V gene (reference sequence). The CDR3, cysteine through phenylalanine, is 19 amino acids long. CDR3 DNA only is kept here, 57 bases in frame from base 1. Details on this clone: There is no known antigen for this receptor. No much larger clone exists at a distance of one base, and base qualities are not known.

Libraries were built with the immunoSEQ multiplex PCR assay. TCRdb holds this immuneACCESS table with in-frame rearrangements only. Some clones are missing; in checked studies, unresolved V genes explain under half, and the rest has no known cause. The sample records tens of thousands of clones, approximately 90% of which are singletons. Of the sample, 3.5% is held by the ten largest clones. This material consisted of CD4+ T cells from peripheral blood mononuclear cells, taken in the first trimester of pregnancy. The V and J segments used are TRBV19 and TRBJ2-6; a stretch of 9 junction bases matches TRBD1. The sequence was obtained from a female donor in good health, enrolled as a control in a pregnancy study. The sequenced DNA is TGTGCCAGTAGTTATCCAACGGGACAGGGTTACTCTGGGGCCAACGTCCTGACTTTC. Its protein product is CASSYPTGQGYSGANVLTF. With the portions outside the CDR3 filled from the reference TRBV19 and TRBJ2-6 genes, the complete variable region becomes DGGITQSPKYLFRKEGQNVTLSCEQNLNHDAMYWYRQDPGQGLRLIYYSQIVNDFQKGDIAEGYSVSREKKESFPLTVTSAQKNPTAFYLCASSYPTGQGYSGANVLTFGAGSRLTVL.